This record covers a single TCR beta chain. Its antigen is as yet unknown. The sample originates from a study of blood T cells in healthy people across ages. Study findings and constraints: Nothing was known about donor CMV status, and this possibly confounded expanded clonotype changes. TCR beta diversity per million T cells fell roughly linearly with age. Because sorting was not performed, PBMCs prevented conclusive naive versus antigen-experienced comparison.

The authors ran a second PCR of about 7 to 12 cycles using a sample-barcoded 5' primer and a J-beta primer mix. Individual samples furnished no less than 3 million CDR3-containing paired-end reads apiece. One entry per CDR3 protein, called by TCRdb with MiXCR from the 5' RACE reads. The sample has some 1.7 million distinct CDR3 sequences, 28% seen once. Source material: blood. The sequence derives from a woman aged 25 to 39 in good health.

CDR3 bases: TGCAGTGCCCGGAGTGGAGGTACGCAGTATTTT. Translated, it gives CSARSGGTQYF. The genes are TRBV20-1 and TRBJ2-3, with D maybe TRBD2 (5 bases). The germline V gene has CDR1 DFQATT and CDR2 SNEGSKA (reference sequence). The CDR3 spans 11 residues. V was cut by 6 bases and J by 8 bases, with 12 bases left in between.